The following is a T cell receptor beta chain sequence with its context. This clonotype was seen more than once but under ten times. Its cognate antigen has yet to be identified. No base qualities exist here, and no much larger clone lies one base off it. This sample is drawn from a study of T cell repertoires in cytomegalovirus infection (dated 2019 in TCRdb). The study in broad terms: Donor HLA type was relevant to the analysis, as public TCR beta signatures indicated carriage of CMV infection together with the matching HLA type.

Results and caveats for the whole study, not just this receptor: The ex vivo response was dominated by HLA-C-restricted CMV-specific TCR beta clonotypes, which also provided the single most frequent clonotype in two of eight donors. In both this cohort and an independent cohort of under 450 donors, the cumulative frequency of public TCR beta family members distinguished carriers of CMV infection plus the relevant HLA type.

A distance of 11 bases separates the germline ends of V and J, which lose 5 bases and 0 bases respectively. The germline V gene specifies SNHLY as CDR1 and FYNNEI as CDR2. Its CDR3 holds 15 amino acids, cysteine through phenylalanine. Only the CDR3 part of the read is kept: 45 bases, read in frame from the first base. The run used an Illumina HiSeq 1500. TCRdb trimmed public reads at Q25 via fastp, called clones via MiXCR and kept in-frame beta chains. Records with the same CDR3 protein are collapsed into one entry carrying the most frequent genes and DNA. This sample gives approximately 500,000 distinct CDR3 sequences in total; 15% to 20% of them show up just once. The top ten constitute approximately 24% of the sample.

The clonotype comes from a human donor in good health (CMV status not recorded). Some clones in this sample may be carry-over from other donors' samples. This receptor chain uses TRBV2 and TRBJ2-1, with TRBD1 as a weak D call on 6 bases. Sequencing was done on a sample of CD8+ T cells from PBMCs. The DNA reads as follows: TGTGCCAGCAGTCATCAAGGGGGCTCCTACAATGAGCAGTTCTTC. It translates as CASSHQGGSYNEQFF.